The 30 T cell receptor beta chains given below trace back to one sample, sequenced in a study of blood T cells in healthy people across ages. Primers used in a second PCR of roughly 6 to 11 cycles were a sample-barcoded 5' primer and a J-beta primer mix. One entry per CDR3 protein results from TCRdb running MiXCR on the 5' RACE reads. The sample contains about 1.7 million distinct CDR3 sequences, 28% of which appear only once. The specimen was blood. The source of these receptors is a woman in her thirties in good health.

In its sample, this clonotype was seen a few times. This rearrangement joins TRBV11-2 to TRBJ2-3; possibly TRBD2 for D (7 bases). The CDR3 consists of 16 residues. Germline V lookup: CDR1 SGHAT, CDR2 FQNNGV. Deletions cut 3 bases from V and 4 bases from J, with 17 bases between. DNA for the CDR3: TGTGCCAGCAGCTTCGGCGGGGGCCTTAGTTCAGATACGCAGTATTTT. Its translation: CASSFGGGLSSDTQYF.

This clonotype turned up a few times. With a much larger clone just one base away, this may be a read error. This chain joins TRBV5-1 and TRBJ2-7; the D gene is possibly TRBD1 (6 bases). This CDR3 region has 14 residues. The V gene's germline CDR1 is SGHRS and CDR2 YFSETQ. CDR3 sequence reads: CASSLGQVSYGQYF. DNA for the CDR3: TGCGCCAGCAGCTTGGGACAGGTCTCCTACGGGCAGTACTTC.

This clonotype came up a few times. J is TRBJ2-1 and V is TRBV5-1; TRBD2 matches at 10 bases. The CDR3 sequence is 15 residues long. The germline V gene encodes CDR1 SGHRS and CDR2 YFSETQ. V shed 5 bases, J shed 8 bases, and the junction held 10 bases outside the gene matches. CDR3 in amino acids: CASRRSGGAADEQFF. For the CDR3, the DNA is TGCGCCAGCAGAAGGAGCGGGGGGGCGGCGGATGAGCAGTTCTTC.

A few counts support this clonotype. The V call is TRBV7-2, the J call TRBJ2-3, with D perhaps being TRBD1 or TRBD2 (6 bases each). V lost 0 bases to trimming and J lost 4 bases, with 14 bases between them. CDR1 and CDR2 (germline): SGHTA, FQGNSA. The CDR3 has 16 residues. CDR3 nucleotides: TGTGCCAGCAGCTTAGCGATCCGGAGGGGGGCAGATACGCAGTATTTT. This codes for CASSLAIRRGADTQYF.

The J gene is TRBJ2-5, the V gene TRBV20-1; D is tentatively TRBD1 or TRBD2 (6 bases each). The CDR3 runs 13 residues. V dropped 5 bases and J dropped 5 bases, with 15 bases sitting between them. From germline, CDR1 is DFQATT and CDR2 SNEGSKA (reference sequence). The CDR3 reads CSAGRGAGETQYF. The CDR3 DNA sequence: TGCAGTGCTGGAAGGGGGGCCGGGGAGACCCAGTACTTC.

There are many counts of this clonotype. This chain links TRBV7-8 with TRBJ2-1, with TRBD2 matching 7 bases. The CDR3 extends over 17 amino acids. The J segment lost 0 bases and the V segment lost 3 bases, leaving 8 bases of the junction unmatched. Germline CDR1 reads SGHVS; CDR2 reads FQNEAQ. The CDR3 DNA follows: TGTGCCAGCAGCTTGAAGGGCGGGAGCGGCTCCTACAATGAGCAGTTCTTC. Translating it yields CASSLKGGSGSYNEQFF.

This clonotype was picked up many times. The V gene is TRBV24-1, the J gene TRBJ1-2; D gene unclear. The V gene's germline CDR1 is KGHDR and CDR2 SFDVKD. Between the trimmed V and J ends, which lost 4 bases and 4 bases, there was a span of 9 bases. CDR3 length: 13 amino acids. The CDR3 reads CATSEGSPYGYTF. CDR3 bases: TGTGCCACCAGTGAAGGTTCGCCCTATGGCTACACCTTC.

This clonotype was observed many times. The rearrangement uses TRBV6-1 and TRBJ2-7, with D tentatively TRBD2 (5 bases). The germline V gene encodes CDR1 MNHNS and CDR2 SASEGT. The CDR3 spans 12 residues. The germline V and J ends were trimmed by 8 bases and 6 bases, with 14 bases remaining between them. The chain's CDR3 is CASVRENSEQYF. The CDR3, as DNA: TGTGCCAGCGTCCGGGAAAACTCCGAGCAGTACTTC.

In its sample, this clonotype was seen a few times. The genes are TRBV12-3 or TRBV12-4 and TRBJ1-5, with D possibly TRBD1 on 5 matching bases. V lost 7 bases and J 4 bases, leaving 17 bases between the germline ends. There are 15 residues in the CDR3. The CDR3 sequence is CASTVGAGRNQPQHF. CDR3 nucleotides: TGTGCCAGCACCGTTGGGGCAGGGAGAAATCAGCCCCAGCATTTT.

This clonotype was counted many times. This sequence joins TRBV5-1 and TRBJ1-1; possible D gene TRBD1, 5 bases. The CDR3 spans 14 residues. V lost 4 bases to trimming and J lost 3 bases, with 13 bases between them. The germline gives CDR1 SGHRS, CDR2 YFSETQ. The CDR3 region has the DNA TGCGCCAGCAGCCCGGGACGGAAAGACACTGAAGCTTTCTTT. Protein: CASSPGRKDTEAFF.

This clonotype showed up just a few times. V usage is TRBV3-1 and J usage is TRBJ2-1; D call uncertain. Per germline, CDR1 LGHDT and CDR2 YNNKEL (reference sequence). The CDR3 is made up of 14 amino acids. V lost 1 base and J 5 bases, leaving 9 bases between the germline ends. The CDR3 sequence is CASSQVPKNNEQFF. The CDR3 nucleotides read TGTGCCAGCAGCCAAGTTCCAAAAAACAATGAGCAGTTCTTC.

This clonotype has just a few counts. CDR3 amino acids: CSVEVGGGANSPLHF. Here the CDR3 DNA reads TGCAGCGTTGAAGTAGGTGGCGGAGCAAATTCACCCCTCCACTTT. V usage is TRBV29-1 and J usage is TRBJ1-6; D is unresolved. The ends were cut back, 1 base at V and 7 bases at J, with 14 bases in the middle. The CDR3 runs 15 residues. Germline CDR1 and CDR2: SQVTM and ANQGSEA.

As regards this clonotype: A much larger clone differs by one base, so this may be a read error. The chain has TRBV29-1 and TRBJ2-5, with TRBD2 matching 13 bases. The CDR3 is 12 residues long. With V trimmed by 7 bases and J by 7 bases, 3 bases remained unmatched. Looked up from germline, CDR1 is SQVTM and CDR2 is ANQGSEA. The CDR3 protein is CSGGTSGATQYF. CDR3 DNA sequence: TGCAGCGGTGGGACTAGCGGGGCGACCCAGTACTTC.

This clonotype occurred a few times. The chain employs TRBV29-1 and TRBJ2-1; D might be TRBD2 (7 bases). The CDR3 runs 13 residues. The V and J ends lost 7 bases and 8 bases respectively, with 18 bases between them. Germline assignment: CDR1 SQVTM and CDR2 ANQGSEA. CDR3 DNA sequence: TGCAGCGCTCGTGAAGGGGGGGGCGATGAGCAGTTCTTC. Its translation is CSAREGGGDEQFF.

This clonotype was recorded a few times. The J gene is TRBJ2-7, the V gene TRBV3-1; D remains ambiguous. CDR1 is LGHDT and CDR2 is YNNKEL in the germline V gene (reference sequence). The ends were cut back, 10 bases at V and 3 bases at J, with 4 bases in the middle. The CDR3 has 9 residues. The CDR3 region is CATYYEQYF. The CDR3 DNA follows: TGTGCCACTTACTACGAGCAGTACTTC.

The V and J genes are TRBV29-1 and TRBJ2-1; TRBD2 matches at 9 bases. The CDR3 is 12 amino acids. The trim removed 7 bases at V and 10 bases at J, leaving 8 bases unmatched. The germline V gene encodes CDR1 SQVTM and CDR2 ANQGSEA. CDR3 DNA sequence: TGCAGCGCTGCCCTCCTAGCGGGGGAGCAGTTCTTC. This translates into CSAALLAGEQFF.

This clonotype was detected ten times or more. This chain connects TRBV9 to TRBJ2-4, with D perhaps given as TRBD1 or TRBD2 (5 bases each). V lost 0 bases and J lost 13, with 14 bases in between. In germline, CDR1 is SGDLS, CDR2 YYNGEE. This CDR3 region has 13 residues. The CDR3 DNA follows: TGTGCCAGCAGCGTAGGGCCTCAGGGAGAGCAGTACTTC. Translating it yields CASSVGPQGEQYF.

In its sample, this clonotype was seen many times. This chain connects TRBV7-9 to TRBJ1-2, with unresolved D. The V end lost 4 bases, the J end lost 7 bases, and 13 bases lay between the germline ends. The CDR3 length is 13 residues. Germline CDR1 is SEHNR and CDR2 is FQNEAQ (reference sequence). The CDR3 coding sequence is TGTGCCAGCAGCTCGGACGATGCGAGTGGCTACACCTTC. It is translated as CASSSDDASGYTF. The variable domain in full, completed from reference TRBV7-9 and TRBJ1-2, reads DTGVSQNPRHKITKRGQNVTFRCDPISEHNRLYWYRQTLGQGPEFLTYFQNEAQLEKSRLLSDRFSAERPKGSFSTLEIQRTEQGDSAMYLCASSSDDASGYTFGSGTRLTVV.

The chain employs TRBV4-1 and TRBJ1-1; 9 nucleotides match TRBD1. Germline CDR1 is MGHRA and CDR2 is YSYEKL. V shed 4 bases and J 3 bases; nucleotides not matched to a gene: 6. This CDR3 is built from 15 residues. CDR3 DNA sequence: TGCGCCAGCAGCCTCTCACAGGGGGCAGACACTGAAGCTTTCTTT. This sequence encodes CASSLSQGADTEAFF.

This clonotype was counted a few times. The rearrangement links TRBV2 to TRBJ2-6; 8 nucleotides line up with TRBD1. Looked up from germline, CDR1 is SNHLY and CDR2 is FYNNEI. The CDR3 sequence is 16 residues long. Trimming cost V 9 bases and J 0 bases; bases outside gene matches: 7. In DNA, the CDR3 is TGTGCCAGTAGCCGACAGGGGACCTCTGGGGCCAACGTCCTGACTTTC. Protein: CASSRQGTSGANVLTF.

Ten or more counts support this clonotype. V gene TRBV4-1 combines with J gene TRBJ2-7; perhaps TRBD2 as D (5 bases). The CDR3 is made up of 14 amino acids. Between the trimmed V and J ends, which lost 6 bases and 0 bases, there was a span of 12 bases. Per germline, CDR1 MGHRA and CDR2 YSYEKL. The CDR3 DNA is TGCGCCAGCAGTTACAGAGAGGGCTCCTACGAGCAGTACTTC. Translating gives CASSYREGSYEQYF.

To note about this clonotype: Sequence at one end of the junction differs from germline and may be a read error. V is TRBV5-1 and J is TRBJ2-2; maybe TRBD2 (6 bases). The CDR3 contains 15 residues. Germline CDR1 SGHRS, CDR2 YFSETQ. CDR3 coding DNA: TGCGCCAGCAGTGACGGGGACTCGTACACCGGGGAGCGGTTTTTT. It translates to CASSDGDSYTGERFF.

There are a few counts of this clonotype. Its ends do not fully match the called genes, so a read error is possible. This rearrangement joins TRBV9 to TRBJ2-5; D remains unclear. CDR1 SGDLS and CDR2 YYNGEE come from the germline V gene. CDR3 length: 15 amino acids. The CDR3 protein is CAGSVGIAPSESQYF. In nucleotides, the CDR3 is TGTGCCGGCAGCGTAGGCATAGCCCCCTCAGAGTCCCAGTACTTC. The variable domain in full, completed from reference TRBV9 and TRBJ2-5, reads DSGVTQTPKHLITATGQRVTLRCSPRSGDLSVYWYQQSLDQGLQFLIQYYNGEERAKGNILERFSAQQFPDLHSELNLSSLELGDSALYFCAGSVGIAPSESQYFGPGTRLLVL.

This clonotype has just a few counts. The chain uses TRBV30 and TRBJ2-6, with D possibly being TRBD1 (6 bases). From germline, CDR1 is GTSNPN and CDR2 SVGIG (reference sequence). The CDR3 consists of 18 residues. The V end lost 3 bases, the J end lost 0 bases, and 18 bases lay between the germline ends. The CDR3 nucleotides read TGTGCCTGGAGCGCTGGGGGCTACCTTAACTCTGGGGCCAACGTCCTGACTTTC. It specifies CAWSAGGYLNSGANVLTF.

The rearrangement joins TRBV3-1 to TRBJ2-1; TRBD2 agrees at 9 bases. The junction had 7 bases not matched to a gene; V was cut back by 4 bases and J by 9 bases. Germline CDR1 reads LGHDT; CDR2 reads YNNKEL (reference sequence). The CDR3 extends over 14 amino acids. CDR3 coding DNA: TGTGCCAGCAGCCTGCGGGGGCGGGGGGGTGAGCAGTTCTTC. Protein sequence: CASSLRGRGGEQFF.

CDR3 in amino acids: CASSEEGSTGELFF. Written as DNA, the CDR3 is TGTGCCAGCAGTGAGGAGGGGTCCACCGGGGAGCTGTTTTTT. The chain combines TRBV2 with TRBJ2-2; D perhaps matches TRBD2 (6 bases). Germline CDR1 SNHLY, CDR2 FYNNEI. V lost 3 bases and J lost 4, with 9 bases in between. This CDR3 has 14 residues.

The genes are TRBV15 and TRBJ1-4; 9 positions agree with TRBD1. With V trimmed by 8 bases and J by 4 bases, 5 bases remained unmatched. CDR3 size: 14 residues. CDR1 LNHNV and CDR2 YYDKDF come from the germline V gene (reference sequence). CDR3: CATGQGQGNEKLFF. CDR3 coding DNA: TGTGCCACCGGTCAGGGACAGGGTAATGAAAAACTGTTTTTT. The full variable domain, with the rest looked up from reference TRBV15 and TRBJ1-4, is DAMVIQNPRYQVTQFGKPVTLSCSQTLNHNVMYWYQQKSSQAPKLLFHYYDKDFNNEADTPDNFQSRRPNTSFCFLDIRSPGLGDTAMYLCATGQGQGNEKLFFGSGTQLSVL.

This clonotype was observed a few times. A much bigger clone sits one base away, suggesting this may be a read error. V is TRBV29-1 and J is TRBJ2-1; D uncertain. The CDR3 consists of 13 residues. V gave up 0 bases and J gave up 10 bases, with 13 bases separating them. Germline V gives CDR1 SQVTM, CDR2 ANQGSEA. The CDR3 nucleotides read TGCAGCGTTGAAGACGGAAGCTCCTACGAGCAGTTCTTC. Translated: CSVEDGSSYEQFF.

The V and J genes are TRBV29-1 and TRBJ2-7; D might be TRBD1 (6 bases). Germline V gene lookup returns CDR1 SQVTM and CDR2 ANQGSEA. Trimming removed 4 bases at V and 5 bases at J, with 12 bases between. The CDR3 consists of 12 residues. The CDR3 loop reads CSVAYRANEQYF. The CDR3 DNA reads as TGCAGCGTTGCGTACAGGGCGAACGAGCAGTACTTC.

This chain links TRBV10-1 with TRBJ2-2; possible D gene TRBD2, 5 bases. CDR3 length: 19 residues. Germline V gives CDR1 WNHNN, CDR2 SYGVQD (reference sequence). Trimming shortened V by 3 bases and J by 4 bases, and 24 bases separated the two germline ends. The CDR3 bases are TGCGCCAGCAGTGATCTCTTTTTGGTCGCAGGTCGGGGCACCGGGGAGCTGTTTTTT. This translates into CASSDLFLVAGRGTGELFF.